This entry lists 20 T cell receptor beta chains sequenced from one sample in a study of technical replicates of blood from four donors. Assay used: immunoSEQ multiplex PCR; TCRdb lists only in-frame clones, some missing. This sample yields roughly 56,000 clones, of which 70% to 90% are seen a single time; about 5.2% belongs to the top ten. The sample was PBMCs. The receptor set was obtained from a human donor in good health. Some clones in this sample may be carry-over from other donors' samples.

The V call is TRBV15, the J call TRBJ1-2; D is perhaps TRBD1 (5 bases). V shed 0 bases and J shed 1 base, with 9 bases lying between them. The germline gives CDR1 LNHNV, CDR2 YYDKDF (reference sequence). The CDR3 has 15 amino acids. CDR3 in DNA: TGTGCCACCAGCAGAGATAGTCAGGGTAACTATGGCTACACCTTC. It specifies CATSRDSQGNYGYTF.

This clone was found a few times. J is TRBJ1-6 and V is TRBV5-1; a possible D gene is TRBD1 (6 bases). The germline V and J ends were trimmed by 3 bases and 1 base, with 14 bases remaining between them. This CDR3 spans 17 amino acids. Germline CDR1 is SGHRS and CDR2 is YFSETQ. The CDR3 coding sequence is TGCGCCAGCAGCTCAAAGACAGGAGGATCCTATAATTCACCCCTCCACTTT. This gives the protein CASSSKTGGSYNSPLHF.

The CDR3 sequence is CASSAYSAGGQETQYF. CDR3 nucleotide sequence: TGTGCCAGCAGCGCCTACTCAGCGGGGGGGCAAGAGACCCAGTACTTC. The V call is TRBV11-2, the J call TRBJ2-5; TRBD2 aligns across 10 bases. V lost 5 bases and J lost 2; bases outside the gene matches: 8. CDR3 length equals 16 residues. Looked up from germline, CDR1 is SGHAT and CDR2 is FQNNGV.

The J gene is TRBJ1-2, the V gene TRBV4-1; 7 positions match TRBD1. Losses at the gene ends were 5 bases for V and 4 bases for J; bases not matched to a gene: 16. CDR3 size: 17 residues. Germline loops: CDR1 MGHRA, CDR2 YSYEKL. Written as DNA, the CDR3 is TGCGCCAGCAGCGACGGGATGACAGGGAGATATAGCTATGGCTACACCTTC. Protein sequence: CASSDGMTGRYSYGYTF.

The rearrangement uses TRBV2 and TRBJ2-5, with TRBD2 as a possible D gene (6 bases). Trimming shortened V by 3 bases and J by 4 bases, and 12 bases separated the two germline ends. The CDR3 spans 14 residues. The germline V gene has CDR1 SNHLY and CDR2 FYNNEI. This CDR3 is CASSDMGGGETQYF. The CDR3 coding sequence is TGTGCCAGCAGTGATATGGGGGGAGGAGAGACCCAGTACTTC.

The CDR3 coding sequence is TGTGCCAGCAGTGAAGCTTGGGCGGGGCACAACGAAGAGACCCAGTACTTC. This translates into CASSEAWAGHNEETQYF. The chain is built from TRBV2 and TRBJ2-5; weak D call: TRBD2 (6 bases). The CDR3 is 17 residues long. V was cut by 0 bases and J by 3 bases, with 17 bases left in between. Germline V lookup: CDR1 SNHLY, CDR2 FYNNEI.

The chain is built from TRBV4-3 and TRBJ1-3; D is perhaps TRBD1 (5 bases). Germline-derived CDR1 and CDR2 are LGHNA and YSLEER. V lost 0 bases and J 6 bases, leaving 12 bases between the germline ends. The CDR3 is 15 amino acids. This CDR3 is CASSQDGAGLNTIYF. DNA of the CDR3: TGCGCCAGCAGCCAAGATGGGGCAGGGTTAAACACCATATATTTT.

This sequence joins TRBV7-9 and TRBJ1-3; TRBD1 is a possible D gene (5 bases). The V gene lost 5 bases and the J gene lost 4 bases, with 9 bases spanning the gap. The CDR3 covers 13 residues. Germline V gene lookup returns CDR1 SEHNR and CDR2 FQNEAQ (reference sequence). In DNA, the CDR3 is TGTGCCAGCAGCCGGGGGATCGGAAACACCATATATTTT. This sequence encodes CASSRGIGNTIYF.

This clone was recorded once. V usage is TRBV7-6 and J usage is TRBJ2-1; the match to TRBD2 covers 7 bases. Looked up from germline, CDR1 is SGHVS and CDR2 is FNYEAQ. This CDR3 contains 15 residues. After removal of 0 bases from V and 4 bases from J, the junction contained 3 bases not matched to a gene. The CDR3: CASSLAGGRYNEQFF. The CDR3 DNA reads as TGTGCCAGCAGCTTAGCGGGAGGGCGGTACAATGAGCAGTTCTTC.

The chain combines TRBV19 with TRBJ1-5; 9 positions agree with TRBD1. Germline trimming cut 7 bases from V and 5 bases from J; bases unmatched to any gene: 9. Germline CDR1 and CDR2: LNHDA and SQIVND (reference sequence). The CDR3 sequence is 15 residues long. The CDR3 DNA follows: TGTGCCAGTATCCCAGGCGGGACAGGGTATCAGCCCCAGCATTTT. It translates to CASIPGGTGYQPQHF.

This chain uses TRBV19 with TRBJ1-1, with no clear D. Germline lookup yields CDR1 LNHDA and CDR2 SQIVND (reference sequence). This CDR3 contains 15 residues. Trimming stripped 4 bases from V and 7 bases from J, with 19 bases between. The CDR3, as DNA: TGTGCCAGTAGTACATACTCCCGCGGGATAAATGAAGCTTTCTTT. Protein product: CASSTYSRGINEAFF.

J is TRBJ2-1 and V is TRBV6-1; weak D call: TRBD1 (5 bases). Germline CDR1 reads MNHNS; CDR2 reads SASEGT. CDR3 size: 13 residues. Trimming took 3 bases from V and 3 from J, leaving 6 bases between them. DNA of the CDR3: TGTGCCAGCAGTGACCAGGGCTACAATGAGCAGTTCTTC. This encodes CASSDQGYNEQFF.

CDR3 nucleotide sequence: TGTGCCAGCAGCGGGAGGGGCACTGAAGCTTTCTTT. Its translation is CASSGRGTEAFF. V is TRBV7-9 and J is TRBJ1-1; possibly TRBD1 for D (5 bases). CDR1 is SEHNR and CDR2 is FQNEAQ in the germline V gene (reference sequence). Trimming left V 5 bases short and J 4 bases short, with 8 bases between. The CDR3 has 12 residues.

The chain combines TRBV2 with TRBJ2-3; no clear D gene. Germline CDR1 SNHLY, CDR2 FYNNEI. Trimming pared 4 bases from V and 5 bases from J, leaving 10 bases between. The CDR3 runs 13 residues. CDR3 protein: CASSAPFLDTQYF. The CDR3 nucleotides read TGTGCCAGCAGTGCCCCTTTCTTAGATACGCAGTATTTT.

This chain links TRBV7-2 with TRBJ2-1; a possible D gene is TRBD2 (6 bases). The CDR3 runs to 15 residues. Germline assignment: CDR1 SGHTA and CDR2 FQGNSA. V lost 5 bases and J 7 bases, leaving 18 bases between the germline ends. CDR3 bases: TGTGCCAGCAGCCCCGACGGAGGGGCCTGGAATGAGCAGTTCTTC. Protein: CASSPDGGAWNEQFF.

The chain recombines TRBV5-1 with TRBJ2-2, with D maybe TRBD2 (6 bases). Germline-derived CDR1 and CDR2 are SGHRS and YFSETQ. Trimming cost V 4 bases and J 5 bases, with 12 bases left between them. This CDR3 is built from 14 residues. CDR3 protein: CASSTDGGTGELFF. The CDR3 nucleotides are TGCGCCAGCAGCACAGATGGGGGGACCGGGGAGCTGTTTTTT.

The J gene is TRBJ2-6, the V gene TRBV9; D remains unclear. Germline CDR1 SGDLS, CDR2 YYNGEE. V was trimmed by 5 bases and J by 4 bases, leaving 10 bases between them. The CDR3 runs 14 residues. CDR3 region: CASSLLLGANVLTF. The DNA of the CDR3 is TGTGCCAGCAGTTTGTTATTGGGGGCCAACGTCCTGACTTTC.

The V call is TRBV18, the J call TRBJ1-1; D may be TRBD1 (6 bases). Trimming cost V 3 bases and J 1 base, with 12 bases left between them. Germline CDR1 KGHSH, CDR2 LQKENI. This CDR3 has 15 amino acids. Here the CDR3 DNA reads TGTGCCAGCTCACCCCCCCAACAGGGGAACACTGAAGCTTTCTTT. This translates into CASSPPQQGNTEAFF.

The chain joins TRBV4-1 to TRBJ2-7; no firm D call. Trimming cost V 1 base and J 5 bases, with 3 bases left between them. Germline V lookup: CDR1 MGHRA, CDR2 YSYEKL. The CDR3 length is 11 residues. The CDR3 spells CASSQGDEQYF. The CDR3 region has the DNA TGCGCCAGCAGCCAAGGCGACGAGCAGTACTTC.

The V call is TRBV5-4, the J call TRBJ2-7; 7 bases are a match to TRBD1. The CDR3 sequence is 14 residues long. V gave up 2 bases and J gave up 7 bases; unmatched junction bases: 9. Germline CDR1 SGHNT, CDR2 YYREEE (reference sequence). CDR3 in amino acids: CASSLQGTSGEQYF. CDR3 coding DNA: TGTGCCAGCAGCTTACAGGGGACCTCGGGAGAGCAGTACTTC.